This T cell receptor beta chain appears in the sequencing data of a study of T cells in Graves' hyperthyroidism and ophthalmopathy. Broader study findings: Expanded thyroid clonotypes (above 0.001) were mostly also found in blood.

CDR1 and CDR2 (germline): DFQATT, SNEGSKA (reference sequence). Trimming removed 6 bases from V and 8 bases from J, with 19 bases in between. This CDR3 has 13 residues. Each 10 ml fresh peripheral blood draw supplied the PBMCs. The source material, RNA transcripts, was used to amplify TCR beta CDR3 regions. With the HTBI primer set, the TCR CDR3 went through a first round of RT-PCR. TCRdb redid the calling of the multiplex PCR reads with MiXCR, one entry per CDR3 protein. The sample lists 400,000 to 450,000 distinct CDR3 sequences, about 15% seen once, with about 13% in the top ten. Turning to this clonotype: What it recognizes is unknown.

The sequencing sample was made of blood. V gene TRBV20-1 combines with J gene TRBJ1-2; possible D gene TRBD1, 5 bases. This TCR was recovered from a man younger than 30 with Graves' ophthalmopathy. The DNA for the CDR3 is TGCAGTGCGCATCTAGGCGGGGGTTACGGCTACACCTTC. Translating gives CSAHLGGGYGYTF.